This entry describes one T cell receptor beta chain. Antigen unknown. This record comes from a study of regulatory T cells in long-lasting Graves disease. Notes on the study in general: Patients with persistent disease showed a bias toward TRBV28, TRBJ1-2 and TRBJ2-5. Whereas new patients shared about 980 public clonotypes, persistent patients shared more, at 2,500 to 3,500.

The time point: persistent/refractory GD, antithyroid drugs over 5 years with positive TRAb. With RNA extracted from PBMCs as input, the TCR library was made. CDR1 and CDR2 from the germline V gene are MDHEN and SYDVKM. V lost 6 bases and J 3 bases, leaving 18 bases between the germline ends. This CDR3 comprises 16 residues. Both iRepertoire HTBI primers and Arm-PCR of CDR3 regions were used to build the TCR beta libraries. TCRdb redid the calling of the multiplex PCR reads with MiXCR, one entry per CDR3 protein. The table lists around 500,000 distinct CDR3 sequences, around 21% of them singletons. The chain uses TRBV28 and TRBJ2-1; D is perhaps TRBD2 (5 bases). This TCR derives from a female donor with Graves disease. This specimen consisted of peripheral blood mononuclear cells (PBMCs), obtained when the disease was refractory, from a patient treated with antithyroid drugs. The CDR3 DNA is TGTGCCAGCAGAAACGCACTAGGGATCGGCTACAATGAGCAGTTCTTC. Encoded protein: CASRNALGIGYNEQFF.